The 15 T cell receptor beta chains reported below all come from one sample, sequenced in a study of Graves' ophthalmopathy and Graves' hyperthyroidism. The authors amplified TCR beta CDR3 regions from RNA transcripts. RT-PCR was first run with HTBI primers, then multiplex PCR in a second round. MiXCR, run by TCRdb on the multiplex PCR reads, gives a single entry per CDR3 protein. The sample consists of some 400,000 distinct CDR3 sequences, 18% of them appearing once. Specimen: peripheral blood. The receptors originated from a woman between 18 and 29 years old with Graves' ophthalmopathy.

This clonotype was detected many times. V and J are TRBV12-5 and TRBJ2-2; the match to TRBD1 covers 9 bases. Trimming at V came to 6 bases and at J to 7 bases, leaving 12 bases not matched to a gene. CDR1 LGHNT and CDR2 FRNRAP come from the germline V gene. The CDR3 loop spans 16 amino acids. CDR3 region: CASGPWTGEKRGELFF. In nucleotides, the CDR3 is TGTGCTAGTGGCCCTTGGACAGGGGAGAAACGCGGGGAGCTGTTTTTT. Supplemented by reference TRBV12-5 and TRBJ2-2, the full variable domain reads DARVTQTPRHKVTEMGQEVTMRCQPILGHNTVFWYRQTMMQGLELLAYFRNRAPLDDSGMPKDRFSAEMPDATLATLKIQPSEPRDSAVYFCASGPWTGEKRGELFFGEGSRLTVL.

This clonotype was counted ten times or more. The CDR3 carries no conserved terminal phenylalanine or tryptophan, so it likely arises from a read error. The DNA is left out, because the CDR3 cannot be placed on it with certainty; the CDR3 is given as TCRdb lists it. The CDR3: CASSSQQRDPLEHL. The chain combines TRBV28 with TRBJ2-7; the table assigns TRBD1, which was not confirmed against the DNA. The CDR3 has 14 amino acids, counting both end residues. Germline V gene data show CDR1 as MDHEN and CDR2 as SYDVKM.

This clonotype was counted ten times or more. V usage is TRBV6-2 or TRBV6-3 and J usage is TRBJ1-1, with D possibly TRBD1 on 6 matching bases. Germline values: CDR1 MNHEY, CDR2 SVGEGT. V lost 3 bases and J 5 bases, leaving 19 bases between the germline ends. CDR3 length equals 16 residues. This CDR3 reads CASSYSIWGQLTEAFF. The DNA of the CDR3 is TGTGCCAGCAGTTATAGCATTTGGGGGCAGTTGACTGAAGCTTTCTTT.

This clonotype was recorded many times. The rearrangement links TRBV18 to TRBJ2-7, with D possibly matching TRBD1 (5 bases). Germline V gene sequence: CDR1 KGHSH, CDR2 LQKENI. The CDR3 spans 17 residues. Deletions cut 3 bases from V and 2 bases from J, with 20 bases between. The CDR3 DNA is TGTGCCAGCTCACCCCCCGGGCAGGGTTACGTCCCCTACGAGCAGTACTTC. Translating gives CASSPPGQGYVPYEQYF.

This rearrangement joins TRBV7-8 to TRBJ1-1; D is unresolved. The CDR3 runs 18 residues. V gave up 1 base and J gave up 0 bases, with 18 bases separating them. From germline, CDR1 is SGHVS and CDR2 FQNEAQ. CDR3 residues: CASSLVWGGTLMNTEAFF. The CDR3, as DNA: TGTGCCAGCAGCTTAGTATGGGGTGGAACGCTAATGAACACTGAAGCTTTCTTT. Together with reference TRBV7-8 and TRBJ1-1, the CDR3 gives the full variable domain: GAGVSQSPRYKVAKRGQDVALRCDPISGHVSLFWYQQALGQGPEFLTYFQNEAQLDKSGLPSDRFFAERPEGSVSTLKIQRTQQEDSAVYLCASSLVWGGTLMNTEAFFGQGTRLTVV.

This clonotype was recorded many times. V is TRBV12-3 or TRBV12-4 and J is TRBJ2-5, with D perhaps being TRBD1 or TRBD2 (7 bases each). Trimming cost V 6 bases and J 7 bases, with 15 bases left between them. The CDR3 extends over 13 amino acids. CDR3 region: CASSPGGGGTQYF. The CDR3 nucleotides are TGTGCCAGCAGCCCAGGGGGGGGTGGGACCCAGTACTTC.

This clonotype has a count of ten or more. This sequence joins TRBV27 and TRBJ1-1; D is ambiguous. CDR1 MNHEY and CDR2 SMNVEV come from the germline V gene (reference sequence). The CDR3 is 16 amino acids. V gave up 3 bases and J gave up 2 bases, with 16 bases separating them. CDR3 in DNA: TGTGCCAGCAGTTTGGACTCTCAAGGCTACAACACTGAAGCTTTCTTT. It translates to CASSLDSQGYNTEAFF.

The chain has TRBV2 and TRBJ2-7; no firm D call. Germline lookup yields CDR1 SNHLY and CDR2 FYNNEI. V was clipped by 7 bases and J by 2 bases, with 9 bases between them. The CDR3 extends over 12 amino acids. CDR3 loop: CASNPRAYEQYF. In nucleotides, the CDR3 is TGTGCCAGCAATCCTCGGGCCTACGAGCAGTACTTC.

The chain employs TRBV28 and TRBJ2-5; 9 positions match TRBD2. This CDR3 spans 16 amino acids. Germline V lookup: CDR1 MDHEN, CDR2 SYDVKM. J was trimmed by 3 bases and V by 1 base; bases with no gene match: 6. For the CDR3, the DNA is TGTGCCAGCAGTTTATTAGAGGCTAGCGGGGAAGAGACCCAGTACTTC. Protein sequence: CASSLLEASGEETQYF.

This clonotype was seen ten or more times. The chain couples TRBV6-5 to TRBJ2-3, with no clear D. CDR1 MNHEY and CDR2 SVGAGI come from the germline V gene. This CDR3 spans 14 amino acids. Between the trimmed V and J ends, which lost 2 bases and 4 bases, there was a span of 10 bases. CDR3 in amino acids: CASSYPALPDTQYF. The DNA of the CDR3 is TGTGCCAGCAGTTACCCGGCCCTCCCAGATACGCAGTATTTT.

The sample holds many counts of this clonotype. The V gene is TRBV6-2 or TRBV6-3, the J gene TRBJ2-5; D is perhaps TRBD1 or TRBD2 (6 bases each). The CDR3 covers 20 residues. Germline-derived CDR1 and CDR2 are MNHEY and SVGEGT. The ends were cut back, 2 bases at V and 3 bases at J, with 28 bases in the middle. CDR3 DNA sequence: TGTGCCAGCAGTTACAGCGGTGCAGAAAGGGGGATCCCGGGAGAAGAGACCCAGTACTTC. Amino acid sequence: CASSYSGAERGIPGEETQYF.

This clonotype was seen at least ten times. This chain joins TRBV7-2 and TRBJ1-1; TRBD1 is a possible D gene (5 bases). The V and J ends lost 4 bases and 11 bases respectively, with 17 bases between them. Per germline, CDR1 SGHTA and CDR2 FQGNSA. The CDR3 extends over 13 amino acids. CDR3 bases: TGTGCCAGCAGCTGGGACGGCCGGTGGGTCGCTTTCTTT. Translation: CASSWDGRWVAFF.

This clonotype was picked up many times. The chain joins TRBV28 to TRBJ2-4, with D uncertain. The V end was cut by 1 base, the J end by 6 bases, with 10 bases between. Germline-derived CDR1 and CDR2 are MDHEN and SYDVKM. The CDR3 sequence is 14 residues long. This CDR3 reads CASSLLPETNIQYF. The DNA for the CDR3 is TGTGCCAGCAGTTTATTGCCAGAAACAAACATTCAGTACTTC. The entire variable domain, with the rest obtained from reference TRBV28 and TRBJ2-4, is as follows: DVKVTQSSRYLVKRTGEKVFLECVQDMDHENMFWYRQDPGLGLRLIYFSYDVKMKEKGDIPEGYSVSREKKERFSLILESASTNQTSMYLCASSLLPETNIQYFGAGTRLSVL.

This clonotype was recorded many times. J is TRBJ2-7 and V is TRBV4-1, with D perhaps TRBD2 (5 bases). The CDR3 sequence is 14 residues long. Germline assignment: CDR1 MGHRA and CDR2 YSYEKL. Trimming took 0 bases from V and 3 from J, leaving 9 bases between them. The CDR3 loop is CASSQESGNYEQYF. The CDR3 DNA sequence: TGCGCCAGCAGCCAAGAGTCGGGGAACTACGAGCAGTACTTC.

This clonotype has ten or more counts. The chain has TRBV12-3 or TRBV12-4 and TRBJ2-5; 7 positions match TRBD1. The CDR3 is 14 amino acids. V dropped 7 bases and J dropped 1; count of bases not matched to a gene: 6. Here the CDR3 DNA reads TGTGCCAGCACCTCGACAGGGCTCCAAGAGACCCAGTACTTC. Translating it yields CASTSTGLQETQYF.